This TCR beta chain is from a study of cytomegalovirus exposure and HLA in healthy donors. General study results and limits: The likely explanation for a cluster of highly shared sequence variants was sequencing artifact. While the bulk of TCR sequences proved rare, some public TCRs turned up in many donors.

PCR amplification relied on 60 Vbeta primers (plus 13 Jbeta primers). TCRdb's copy holds only in-frame clones and misses some; the assay was immunoSEQ multiplex PCR. The sample carries approximately 240,000 clones, around 80% recorded once. A note on this clone: The antigen is not known.

CDR1 is SGHAT and CDR2 is FQNNGV in the germline V gene. With 7 bases removed from V and 8 bases from J, the gap between germline ends came to 23 bases. This CDR3 has 15 amino acids. V and J are TRBV11-2 and TRBJ1-2, with D tentatively TRBD1 (6 bases). The sequenced sample was PBMCs. This receptor was obtained from a woman aged 60-75 years in good health and CMV-seropositive. CDR3 in DNA: TGTGCCAGCACCATAATACGAGGGGGACCGGAAGGCTACACCTTC. This encodes CASTIIRGGPEGYTF.